Listed here are 28 T cell receptor beta chains from one sample, sequenced in a study of identical twins. TCRdb itself ran the 5' RACE reads through MiXCR, one entry per CDR3 protein. The table lists 700,000 or so distinct CDR3 sequences, approximately 9% of them singletons. The sample was also linked to a second study, of yellow fever vaccine responses in identical twins.

The specimen was PBMCs. The receptors here all came from a woman aged 18-29 years in good health.

There are a few counts of this clonotype. The genes are TRBV6-5 and TRBJ2-3; maybe TRBD1 (6 bases). The CDR3 spans 15 residues. Germline V gene lookup returns CDR1 MNHEY and CDR2 SVGAGI. Trimming left V 2 bases short and J 3 bases short, with 12 bases between. The DNA for the CDR3 is TGTGCCAGCAGTTACGTGGGGGCCGGGACAGATACGCAGTATTTT. Its translation is CASSYVGAGTDTQYF.

This clonotype was picked up many times. The J gene is TRBJ2-3, the V gene TRBV4-1, with 7 bases that match TRBD2. The CDR3 spans 14 residues. Trimming took 1 base from V and 6 from J; bases not matched to a gene: 4. Germline assignment: CDR1 MGHRA and CDR2 YSYEKL. The CDR3 spells CASSQGAGMDTQYF. The CDR3 bases are TGCGCCAGCAGCCAAGGAGCGGGAATGGATACGCAGTATTTT.

This chain joins TRBV6-2 or TRBV6-3 and TRBJ1-1, with D tentatively TRBD1 (5 bases). The CDR3 contains 13 residues. Germline V CDR1 and CDR2: MNHEY, SVGEGT. V was clipped by 6 bases and J by 5 bases, with 13 bases between them. The CDR3 DNA follows: TGTGCCAGCAGCCTCCTTGGACATACTGAAGCTTTCTTT. Translated: CASSLLGHTEAFF.

This clonotype was seen only a few times. The chain employs TRBV27 and TRBJ1-1; TRBD1 matches at 7 bases. CDR3 length: 13 residues. Trimming at V came to 3 bases and at J to 7 bases, leaving 5 bases not matched to a gene. CDR1 MNHEY and CDR2 SMNVEV come from the germline V gene (reference sequence). The CDR3 loop reads CASSFRGQIEAFF. Written as DNA, the CDR3 is TGTGCCAGCAGTTTTCGGGGACAGATTGAAGCTTTCTTT.

This clonotype was counted between two and nine times. The gene calls are TRBV6-5 and TRBJ1-2; 11 nucleotides line up with TRBD1. The V and J ends lost 2 bases and 4 bases, in that order; junction bases with no gene match: 6. The CDR3 loop spans 16 amino acids. In germline, CDR1 is MNHEY, CDR2 SVGAGI. The CDR3 reads CASSYQRTGGSYGYTF. The CDR3 bases are TGTGCCAGCAGTTACCAGAGGACAGGGGGCTCCTATGGCTACACCTTC.

V is TRBV5-5 and J is TRBJ2-5; 7 nucleotides match TRBD2. The CDR3 has 16 residues. Germline V gene data show CDR1 as SGHKS and CDR2 as YYEKEE (reference sequence). V was clipped by 1 base and J by 0 bases; unmatched bases: 6. CDR3 sequence (DNA): TGTGCCAGCAGCTTGTGGCCGCGGGGGAACCAAGAGACCCAGTACTTC. Translated, it gives CASSLWPRGNQETQYF.

This clonotype showed up many times. The CDR3 spells CASCSGRWVDEQFF. CDR3 nucleotides: TGTGCCAGCTGTAGCGGGAGGTGGGTCGATGAGCAGTTCTTC. The chain links TRBV6-2 or TRBV6-3 to TRBJ2-1; TRBD2 matches at 10 bases. Germline V gives CDR1 MNHEY, CDR2 SVGEGT. The CDR3 sequence is 14 residues long. After removal of 8 bases from V and 8 bases from J, the junction contained 9 bases not matched to a gene.

This clonotype appeared a few times. The chain carries TRBV2 and TRBJ2-7; 7 bases map to TRBD1. Germline assignment: CDR1 SNHLY and CDR2 FYNNEI. The V gene end was trimmed by 8 bases and the J gene end by 5 bases; junction bases not matched to a gene: 6. CDR3 length: 12 residues. CDR3 loop: CASQTGTHEQYF. The CDR3, as DNA: TGTGCCAGCCAGACAGGGACCCACGAGCAGTACTTC.

There are many counts of this clonotype. The genes are TRBV4-2 and TRBJ2-1; 9 positions match TRBD2. V trimming: 1 base; J trimming: 3 bases; junction bases outside the gene matches: 1. CDR3 length: 15 amino acids. Germline values: CDR1 LGHNA, CDR2 YNFKEQ. The CDR3 spells CASSQGTSDYNEQFF. In nucleotides, the CDR3 is TGTGCCAGCAGCCAAGGGACTAGCGACTACAATGAGCAGTTCTTC.

The rearrangement links TRBV20-1 to TRBJ2-1; unclear D gene. V lost 4 bases and J lost 7, with 20 bases in between. This CDR3 spans 15 amino acids. Germline CDR1 and CDR2: DFQATT and SNEGSKA (reference sequence). CDR3 sequence reads: CSANGLQGLMNEQFF. The CDR3 DNA is TGCAGTGCTAACGGCCTGCAAGGATTGATGAATGAGCAGTTCTTC.

This clonotype came up many times. The chain couples TRBV7-3 to TRBJ1-2; TRBD1 aligns across 7 bases. Germline V gene data show CDR1 as SGHTA and CDR2 as FQGTGA. V lost 5 bases, J lost 4 bases, and 7 bases stayed unmatched. The CDR3 runs to 14 residues. CDR3 coding DNA: TGTGCCAGCAGCGCTGGAGGGACAGCCTATGGCTACACCTTC. It specifies CASSAGGTAYGYTF.

V usage is TRBV28 and J usage is TRBJ2-7; TRBD1 might be the D (6 bases). Trimming removed 6 bases at V and 9 bases at J, with 21 bases between. The CDR3 has 14 residues. Germline CDR1 and CDR2: MDHEN and SYDVKM. The DNA for the CDR3 is TGTGCCAGCAGGTCCCCCGGGACACATCTAGGGCAGTACTTC. This sequence encodes CASRSPGTHLGQYF.

CDR3 in DNA: TGTGCCAGCAGCGTGGGGGACATATCCACTGAAGCTTTCTTT. Protein product: CASSVGDISTEAFF. This rearrangement joins TRBV9 to TRBJ1-1; TRBD1 might be the D (6 bases). Germline V gives CDR1 SGDLS, CDR2 YYNGEE. Trimming shortened V by 2 bases and J by 4 bases, and 12 bases separated the two germline ends. The CDR3 length is 14 residues.

This CDR3 reads CASNGQGTKLEQFF. CDR3 bases: TGTGCCAGCAACGGACAGGGGACGAAGCTTGAGCAGTTCTTC. This rearrangement joins TRBV6-2 or TRBV6-3 to TRBJ2-1, with TRBD1 identical over 9 bases. Germline lookup yields CDR1 MNHEY and CDR2 SVGEGT. With 7 bases clipped from V and 9 bases from J, the junction kept 10 bases outside the gene matches. This CDR3 is built from 14 residues.

The chain links TRBV12-3 or TRBV12-4 to TRBJ2-3; 8 bases are shared with TRBD1. V lost 6 bases, J lost 2 bases, and 10 bases stayed unmatched. The CDR3 covers 16 residues. The CDR3 is CASSRGTGDPTDTQYF. CDR3 in DNA: TGTGCCAGCAGCCGAGGGACAGGCGACCCCACAGATACGCAGTATTTT.

This clonotype turned up a few times. The gene calls are TRBV6-2 or TRBV6-3 and TRBJ2-5; weak D call: TRBD2 (5 bases). This CDR3 spans 16 amino acids. V shed 2 bases and J shed 4 bases, with 17 bases lying between them. Germline V gene sequence: CDR1 MNHEY, CDR2 SVGEGT. CDR3 amino acids: CASSYVAARERETQYF. CDR3 DNA sequence: TGTGCCAGCAGTTACGTGGCAGCAAGGGAGAGAGAGACCCAGTACTTC.

This clonotype was seen ten or more times. V gene TRBV29-1 combines with J gene TRBJ1-1; D remains ambiguous. The CDR3 contains 10 residues. In germline, CDR1 is SQVTM, CDR2 ANQGSEA. Trimming removed 6 bases at V and 1 base at J, with 3 bases between. The CDR3: CSVANTEAFF. The CDR3 DNA reads as TGCAGCGTAGCGAACACTGAAGCTTTCTTT.

In this sample, this clonotype turned up a few times. V and J are TRBV20-1 and TRBJ2-7, with TRBD2 identical over 13 bases. CDR1 and CDR2 (germline): DFQATT, SNEGSKA (reference sequence). The CDR3 length is 14 residues. V lost 2 bases to trimming and J lost 6 bases; unmatched junction nucleotides: 4. The CDR3 DNA reads as TGCAGTGCTAGAACCGGGACTAGCGGGGCCGAGCAGTACTTC. This encodes CSARTGTSGAEQYF.

This clonotype was counted ten times or more. The chain is built from TRBV29-1 and TRBJ2-5; 8 bases agree with TRBD2. Germline V CDR1 and CDR2: SQVTM, ANQGSEA. The ends lost 3 bases at V and 4 bases at J; junction bases unmatched: 7. The CDR3 is 14 residues long. CDR3 in amino acids: CSVEPSGSGETQYF. The DNA for the CDR3 is TGCAGCGTTGAGCCCAGCGGGAGTGGAGAGACCCAGTACTTC.

The sample holds a few counts of this clonotype. The J gene is TRBJ2-1, the V gene TRBV14; the D gene is possibly TRBD1 (5 bases). The V end lost 3 bases, the J end lost 7 bases, and 10 bases lay between the germline ends. The V gene's germline CDR1 is SGHDN and CDR2 FVKESK. This CDR3 has 13 amino acids. The CDR3 is CASSQPGSNEQFF. CDR3 in DNA: TGTGCCAGCAGCCAGCCAGGGTCAAATGAGCAGTTCTTC.

The chain links TRBV6-4 to TRBJ2-3, with 12 bases aligning to TRBD2. The germline gives CDR1 MRHNA, CDR2 SNTAGT. The CDR3 consists of 15 residues. Trimming took 2 bases from V and 7 from J; bases not matched to a gene: 4. This CDR3 is CASSDGTSGSYTQYF. The CDR3 nucleotides are TGTGCCAGCAGTGACGGGACTAGCGGGTCCTATACGCAGTATTTT.

This clonotype was observed a handful of times. The chain recombines TRBV10-3 with TRBJ1-4, with 7 bases lining up with TRBD1. This CDR3 has 15 amino acids. With V trimmed by 0 bases and J by 6 bases, 4 bases remained unmatched. Looked up from germline, CDR1 is ENHRY and CDR2 is SYGVKD. The CDR3 DNA is TGTGCCATCAGTGAGTCGGCCAGGGGGGATGAAAAACTGTTTTTT. It yields the protein CAISESARGDEKLFF.

The chain recombines TRBV6-1 with TRBJ2-3; 9 nucleotides match TRBD1. CDR1 MNHNS and CDR2 SASEGT come from the germline V gene. The CDR3 spans 16 residues. Germline trimming cut 7 bases from V and 5 bases from J; bases unmatched to any gene: 13. The CDR3 DNA follows: TGTGCCAGCAATCGACAGGGGGTCATGCGGGGAGATACGCAGTATTTT. This sequence encodes CASNRQGVMRGDTQYF.

A word on this clonotype: A much larger clone is a single base away; this may be a read error. J is TRBJ2-1 and V is TRBV24-1; D is undetermined. The CDR3 covers 12 residues. Trimming left V 2 bases short and J 2 bases short, with 0 bases between. Germline V gives CDR1 KGHDR, CDR2 SFDVKD. The CDR3 DNA reads TGTGCCACCAGTGATTCCTACAATGAGCAGTTCTTC. Its protein is CATSDSYNEQFF.

This clonotype appeared many times. The rearrangement joins TRBV11-2 to TRBJ2-1; D gene unclear. The CDR3 has 16 residues. Germline V lookup: CDR1 SGHAT, CDR2 FQNNGV. The V gene lost 0 bases and the J gene lost 0 bases, with 9 bases spanning the gap. CDR3 residues: CASSLDGQISYNEQFF. In DNA form, the CDR3 reads TGTGCCAGCAGCTTAGATGGGCAGATCTCCTACAATGAGCAGTTCTTC.

This clonotype has a count of ten or more. The CDR3 DNA reads TGCGCCAGCACCCGGGGGAACCTCGGGGACGAGCAGTACTTC. Protein product: CASTRGNLGDEQYF. The rearrangement joins TRBV5-1 to TRBJ2-7, with a possible D match to TRBD2 (6 bases). The CDR3 loop spans 14 amino acids. Deletions cut 6 bases from V and 5 bases from J, with 18 bases between. From germline, CDR1 is SGHRS and CDR2 YFSETQ.

Details on this clonotype: A much more abundant neighbour one base away suggests this may be a read error. This rearrangement joins TRBV11-1 to TRBJ2-2; D perhaps matches TRBD1 (6 bases). CDR1 is SGHAT, CDR2 FQDESV, per germline (reference sequence). The CDR3 covers 16 residues. CDR3 residues: CASSPYRTANTGEQFF. In nucleotides, the CDR3 is TGTGCCAGCAGCCCTTACCGGACAGCGAACACCGGGGAGCAGTTTTTT.

Only a few counts were recorded for this clonotype. The chain uses TRBV6-2 or TRBV6-3 and TRBJ2-2, with 9 bases lining up with TRBD1. The CDR3 length is 16 residues. The ends lost 6 bases at V and 3 bases at J; junction bases unmatched: 8. Per germline, CDR1 MNHEY and CDR2 SVGEGT. The CDR3: CASSPHRGHDTGELFF. The DNA for the CDR3 is TGTGCCAGCAGCCCCCACAGGGGGCATGACACCGGGGAGCTGTTTTTT.